A single sample is the source of the 9 T cell receptor beta chains below, sequenced in a study of blood T cell repertoires in COVID-19. This table comes from immunoSEQ multiplex PCR, and its TCRdb copy is limited to in-frame clones, with some not included. The sample holds 130,000 to 150,000 clones; around 72% are singletons and the top ten take less than 2%. The sequenced sample was peripheral blood. Every receptor here comes from an older woman with acute or convalescent COVID-19.

The table lists this clone with a few counts. The J gene is TRBJ1-3, the V gene TRBV6-1, with D possibly matching TRBD1 (6 bases). This CDR3 has 19 residues. Germline V lookup: CDR1 MNHNS, CDR2 SASEGT. The V end was cut by 2 bases, the J end by 3 bases, with 23 bases between. This CDR3 reads CASSELGQRSESHGNTIYF. The CDR3 nucleotides are TGTGCCAGCAGTGAATTGGGACAAAGATCCGAGAGCCATGGAAACACCATATATTTT.

V gene TRBV5-1 combines with J gene TRBJ2-1, with 10 bases fitting TRBD2. The CDR3 is 16 amino acids. Trimming at V came to 2 bases and at J to 3 bases, leaving 5 bases not matched to a gene. Germline V gene data show CDR1 as SGHRS and CDR2 as YFSETQ. CDR3: CASSLYTSGNYNEQFF. Written as DNA, the CDR3 is TGCGCCAGCAGCTTATATACTAGCGGGAACTACAATGAGCAGTTCTTC.

The rearrangement joins TRBV7-8 to TRBJ2-4, with D perhaps matching TRBD1 (6 bases). Germline CDR1 reads SGHVS; CDR2 reads FQNEAQ. CDR3 length: 14 residues. Between the trimmed V and J ends, which lost 5 bases and 7 bases, there was a span of 15 bases. CDR3 in amino acids: CASSRSRGENIQYF. CDR3 DNA: TGTGCCAGCAGCCGTAGCAGGGGAGAGAACATTCAGTACTTC.

This chain uses TRBV6-5 with TRBJ2-7; 11 nucleotides match TRBD2. This CDR3 is 16 amino acids long. Per germline, CDR1 MNHEY and CDR2 SVGAGI. Trimming took 4 bases from V and 6 from J; bases not matched to a gene: 11. The CDR3 sequence: CASSSTILAGAGEQYF. In nucleotides, the CDR3 is TGTGCCAGCAGTTCCACAATACTAGCGGGAGCCGGCGAGCAGTACTTC.

The chain is built from TRBV7-9 and TRBJ2-1, with 9 bases identical to TRBD2. With 5 bases clipped from V and 5 bases from J, the junction kept 13 bases outside the gene matches. The CDR3 is 17 residues long. CDR1 is SEHNR and CDR2 is FQNEAQ in the germline V gene (reference sequence). The CDR3 sequence is CASSPRGATSGHNEQFF. The DNA for the CDR3 is TGTGCCAGCAGCCCCAGGGGAGCGACTAGCGGACACAATGAGCAGTTCTTC.

The rearrangement uses TRBV7-9 and TRBJ2-1; D is unresolved. Deletions cut 5 bases from V and 6 bases from J, with 8 bases between. Germline V gives CDR1 SEHNR, CDR2 FQNEAQ (reference sequence). This CDR3 is 12 amino acids long. This CDR3 reads CASSPPSNEQFF. Here the CDR3 DNA reads TGTGCCAGCAGCCCCCCTAGCAATGAGCAGTTCTTC.

The J gene is TRBJ1-2, the V gene TRBV12-3 or TRBV12-4; 7 positions match TRBD1. V lost 6 bases to trimming and J lost 5 bases; unmatched junction nucleotides: 6. The CDR3 consists of 13 residues. The CDR3 protein is CASSPDRVYGYTF. The CDR3 nucleotides read TGTGCCAGCAGCCCCGACAGGGTATATGGCTACACCTTC.

This chain links TRBV4-1 with TRBJ2-1, with no clear D. The germline CDR1 and CDR2 sequences are MGHRA and YSYEKL. V was cut by 1 base and J by 0 bases, with 10 bases left in between. CDR3 size: 16 residues. CDR3 region: CASSQGSGGSYNEQFF. The CDR3 nucleotides read TGCGCCAGCAGCCAAGGTTCTGGCGGCTCCTACAATGAGCAGTTCTTC.

The gene calls are TRBV18 and TRBJ2-5; D may be TRBD1 (5 bases). The CDR3 runs to 14 residues. Trimming took 3 bases from V and 7 from J, leaving 15 bases between them. CDR1 and CDR2 from the germline V gene are KGHSH and LQKENI. CDR3 sequence: CASSPLGRTGTQYF. As DNA, the CDR3 is TGTGCCAGCTCACCTCTGGGGCGGACGGGGACCCAGTACTTC.